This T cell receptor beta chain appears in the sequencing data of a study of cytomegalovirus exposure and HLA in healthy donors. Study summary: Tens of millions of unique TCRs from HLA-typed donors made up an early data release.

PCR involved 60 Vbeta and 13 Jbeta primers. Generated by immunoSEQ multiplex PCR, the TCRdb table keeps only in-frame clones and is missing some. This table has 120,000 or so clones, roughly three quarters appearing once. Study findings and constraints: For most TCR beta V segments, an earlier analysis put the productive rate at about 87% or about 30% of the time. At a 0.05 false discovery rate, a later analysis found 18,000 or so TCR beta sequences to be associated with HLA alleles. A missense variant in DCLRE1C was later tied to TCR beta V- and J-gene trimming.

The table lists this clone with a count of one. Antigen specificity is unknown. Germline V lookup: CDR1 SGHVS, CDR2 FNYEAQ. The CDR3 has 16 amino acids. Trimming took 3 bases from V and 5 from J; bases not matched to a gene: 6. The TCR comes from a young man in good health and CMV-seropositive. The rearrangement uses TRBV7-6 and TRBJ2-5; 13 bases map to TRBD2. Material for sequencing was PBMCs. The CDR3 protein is CASSLAPLAGGETQYF. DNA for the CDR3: TGTGCCAGCAGCTTGGCTCCACTAGCGGGAGGGGAGACCCAGTACTTC.